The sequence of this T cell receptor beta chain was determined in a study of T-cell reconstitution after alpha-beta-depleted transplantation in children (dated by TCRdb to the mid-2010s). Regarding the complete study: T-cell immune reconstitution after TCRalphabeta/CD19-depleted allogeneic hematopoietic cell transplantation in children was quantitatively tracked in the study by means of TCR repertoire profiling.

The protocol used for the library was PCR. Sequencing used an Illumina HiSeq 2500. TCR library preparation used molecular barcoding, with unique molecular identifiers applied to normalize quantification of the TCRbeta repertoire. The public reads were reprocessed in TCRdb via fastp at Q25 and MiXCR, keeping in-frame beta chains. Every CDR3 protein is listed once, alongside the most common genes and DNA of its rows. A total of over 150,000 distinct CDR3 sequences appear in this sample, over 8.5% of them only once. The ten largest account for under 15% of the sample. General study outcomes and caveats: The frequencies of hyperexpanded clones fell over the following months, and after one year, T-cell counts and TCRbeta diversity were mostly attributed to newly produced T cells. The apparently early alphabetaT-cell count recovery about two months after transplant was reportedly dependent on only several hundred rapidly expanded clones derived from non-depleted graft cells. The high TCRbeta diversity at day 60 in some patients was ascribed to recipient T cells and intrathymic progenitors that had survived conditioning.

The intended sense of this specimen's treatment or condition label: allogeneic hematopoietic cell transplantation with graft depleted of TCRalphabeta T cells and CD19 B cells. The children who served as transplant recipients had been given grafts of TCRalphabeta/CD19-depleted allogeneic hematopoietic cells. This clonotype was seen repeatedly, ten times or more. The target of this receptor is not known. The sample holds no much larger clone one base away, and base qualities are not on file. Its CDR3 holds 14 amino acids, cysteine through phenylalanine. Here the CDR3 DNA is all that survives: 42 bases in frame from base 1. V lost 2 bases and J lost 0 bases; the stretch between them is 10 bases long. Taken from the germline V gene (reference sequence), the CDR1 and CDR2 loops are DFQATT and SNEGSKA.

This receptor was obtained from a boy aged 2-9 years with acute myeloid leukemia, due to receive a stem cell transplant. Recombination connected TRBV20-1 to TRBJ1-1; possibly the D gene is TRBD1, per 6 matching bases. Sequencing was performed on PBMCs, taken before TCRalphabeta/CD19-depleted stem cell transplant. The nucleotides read TGCAGTGCTAGAAGGGGGGGACTGAACACTGAAGCTTTCTTT. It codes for CSARRGGLNTEAFF.